These T cell receptor beta chains were read from a single sample in a study of CD8 T cells in ankylosing spondylitis. TCRdb fed the 5' RACE reads into MiXCR, producing one record per CDR3 protein. The sample records approximately 550,000 distinct CDR3 sequences, over 9.5% being singletons. Input material: blood, either unsorted or a sorted T cell fraction (not recorded which). The origin of the receptors is a male donor with ankylosing spondylitis. Both conserved end residues are part of each CDR3. D genes are given only for firm matches. Size is omitted from some rows. Given values are once, few, many or a class for expanded clones.

many,TRBV12-3/TRBV12-4,TRBJ1-1,TRBD1,CASSLQQGARPAFF
many,TRBV20-1,TRBJ2-1,NA,CSARNRGPSSYNEQFF
NA,TRBV12-3/TRBV12-4,TRBJ1-1,NA,CASSLRRAGEAFF
NA,TRBV20-1,TRBJ2-3,NA,CSAAHLGTDTQYF
NA,TRBV7-9,TRBJ1-1,NA,CASSLQGIAFF
NA,TRBV12-3/TRBV12-4,TRBJ2-2,NA,CASSLQGSSAGELFF
NA,TRBV5-5,TRBJ2-7,NA,CASSLGAGSSEQYF
few,TRBV24-1,TRBJ2-5,TRBD2,CATSDIAGGETQYF
NA,TRBV12-3/TRBV12-4,TRBJ2-3,TRBD2,CASSLTSGSGPSTDTQYF
NA,TRBV2,TRBJ2-3,NA,CASSETRPTDTQYF
NA,TRBV29-1,TRBJ2-3,TRBD2,CSALGLAFTTDTQYF
NA,TRBV7-9,TRBJ2-1,TRBD2,CASSLGRGAYNEQFF
NA,TRBV20-1,TRBJ1-1,NA,CSASVGIGWAMNTEAFF
few,TRBV5-1,TRBJ1-1,NA,CASRVTSANTEAFF
NA,TRBV12-3/TRBV12-4,TRBJ2-3,NA,CASSLVANTQYF
NA,TRBV7-8,TRBJ1-4,NA,CASSATEQKNEKLFF
NA,TRBV24-1,TRBJ2-1,NA,CATSGGVSLNEQFF
many,TRBV3-1,TRBJ2-2,TRBD2,CASSRTSGRAVTANTGELFF
NA,TRBV25-1,TRBJ1-2,NA,CASSLPGGAPYGYTF
few,TRBV19,TRBJ1-1,NA,CASSMGHGLEAFF
few,TRBV2,TRBJ1-5,NA,CASTDGRGIQPQHF
few,TRBV20-1,TRBJ2-1,TRBD1,CSASLQGSRSYNEQFF
few,TRBV20-1,TRBJ2-3,TRBD2,CSASSGRGSLDTQYF
few,TRBV7-2,TRBJ2-7,TRBD2,CASSLALLAGPPEQYF
few,TRBV24-1,TRBJ2-1,TRBD2,CATSDRRVLAGEGEQFF
NA,TRBV14,TRBJ2-7,NA,CASSLRLSTTIYEQYF
few,TRBV29-1,TRBJ2-5,NA,CSVLLEETQYF
NA,TRBV20-1,TRBJ2-7,NA,CSARTTASFYEQYF
NA,TRBV5-1,TRBJ2-4,NA,CASSGGGLAKNIQYF
NA,TRBV24-1,TRBJ2-7,TRBD2,CATSDPRTSGEQYF
few,TRBV5-1,TRBJ2-7,NA,CASSSVGGTGEQYF
few,TRBV20-1,TRBJ2-7,TRBD2,CSAKGGEREVYEQYF
few,TRBV11-3,TRBJ2-1,TRBD2,CASRALAGDEQFF
NA,TRBV11-2,TRBJ1-2,TRBD1,CASSLVQGARSGYTF
many,TRBV7-9,TRBJ2-4,NA,CASSEVDTQYF
NA,TRBV5-1,TRBJ2-1,TRBD1,CASSASPTGDNEQFF
few,TRBV12-3/TRBV12-4,TRBJ1-5,TRBD1,CASSFRVKSGGDQPQHF
once,TRBV6-4,TRBJ1-5,NA,CASSASLGNQPQHF
NA,TRBV6-2/TRBV6-3,TRBJ1-5,NA,CASSYQQGNQPQHF
NA,TRBV5-1,TRBJ1-6,NA,CASSPVPAGDNSPLHF
few,TRBV6-2/TRBV6-3,TRBJ2-1,NA,CASSTLWGSSYNEQFF
many,TRBV7-9,TRBJ1-6,NA,CASSLGRGWDSPLHF
NA,TRBV19,TRBJ1-2,NA,CASSINRDGDYGYTF
many,TRBV12-3/TRBV12-4,TRBJ1-1,NA,CASSTHQNTEAFF
few,TRBV29-1,TRBJ2-1,TRBD2,CSVARTSAHNEQFF
NA,TRBV7-9,TRBJ2-7,NA,CASSRHPYEQYF
few,TRBV15,TRBJ1-5,NA,CATSRDYGNQPQHF
NA,TRBV12-3/TRBV12-4,TRBJ1-1,TRBD1,CASSPETGVNTEAFF
few,TRBV20-1,TRBJ2-3,TRBD2,CSVALLAGVADTQYF
NA,TRBV5-8,TRBJ2-3,TRBD2,CASSLSLAGVSTEYF
NA,TRBV5-8,TRBJ1-5,TRBD1,CASSPGQGTRNQPQHF
few,TRBV7-8,TRBJ2-1,NA,CASSLVPSSGNEQFF
many,TRBV10-3,TRBJ2-2,NA,CAISGDLNTGELFF
many,TRBV7-8,TRBJ2-1,NA,CASSLGTFDNEQFF
NA,TRBV5-1,TRBJ2-6,NA,CASSSPRTGANVLTF
few,TRBV27,TRBJ2-5,TRBD1,CASSSPGQGIETQYF
NA,TRBV4-1,TRBJ2-1,NA,CASSQDEGRSYNEQFF
few,TRBV29-1,TRBJ2-2,NA,CSVESYHNSATGELFF
few,TRBV29-1,TRBJ1-1,NA,CSVWDNTEAFF
NA,TRBV14,TRBJ1-1,TRBD1,CASNRGLGTEAFF